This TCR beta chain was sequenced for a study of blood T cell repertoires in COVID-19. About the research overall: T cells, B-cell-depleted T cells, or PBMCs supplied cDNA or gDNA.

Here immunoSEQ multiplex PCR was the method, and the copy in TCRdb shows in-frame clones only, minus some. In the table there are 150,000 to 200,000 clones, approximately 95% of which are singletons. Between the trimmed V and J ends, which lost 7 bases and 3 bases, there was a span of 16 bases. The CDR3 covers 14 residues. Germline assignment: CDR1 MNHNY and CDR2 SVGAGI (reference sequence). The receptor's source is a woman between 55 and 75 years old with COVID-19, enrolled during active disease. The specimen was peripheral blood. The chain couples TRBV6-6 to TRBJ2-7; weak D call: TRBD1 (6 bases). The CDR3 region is CASIRGYPFYEQYF. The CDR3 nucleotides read TGTGCCAGCATCAGGGGTTACCCTTTCTACGAGCAGTACTTC.